Shown below are 3 T cell receptor beta chains from a single sample sequenced in a study of T cells in localized non-small cell lung cancer. Only in-frame clones appear in the TCRdb table, and some are missing; sequencing was by immunoSEQ multiplex PCR. Here the sample spans about 130,000 clones, 70% to 90% being singletons. The specimen was peripheral blood, collected before any cancer treatment. The receptors originated from a female donor of 60 years or more with stage I lung adenocarcinoma.

This chain links TRBV4-2 with TRBJ2-7; 8 bases are shared with TRBD1. Germline loops: CDR1 LGHNA, CDR2 YNFKEQ. J was trimmed by 4 bases and V by 7 bases; bases with no gene match: 15. The CDR3 extends over 16 amino acids. CDR3 nucleotide sequence: TGTGCCAGCAACCTCGACGGGACAGGAGGCATTTACGAGCAGTACTTC. It codes for CASNLDGTGGIYEQYF.

This clone was picked up one time. The chain links TRBV25-1 to TRBJ1-3, with D perhaps TRBD1 (5 bases). CDR3 length equals 15 residues. Germline CDR1 MGHDK, CDR2 SYGVNS. Trimming took 1 base from V and 3 from J, leaving 10 bases between them. In DNA form, the CDR3 reads TGTGCCAGCAGTGAATTGGGGGTAGGTGGAAACACCATATATTTT. This encodes CASSELGVGGNTIYF.

The V and J genes are TRBV28 and TRBJ2-7; a possible D gene is TRBD1 (6 bases). Between the trimmed V and J ends, which lost 8 bases and 3 bases, there was a span of 17 bases. In germline, CDR1 is MDHEN, CDR2 SYDVKM. This CDR3 spans 14 amino acids. DNA of the CDR3: TGTGCCAGCCGTCGCAGGGGCATGGGCTACGAGCAGTACTTC. Translating it yields CASRRRGMGYEQYF.